These 17 T cell receptor beta chains were all obtained from the same sample, sequenced in a study of T-cell reconstitution after alpha-beta-depleted transplantation in children (TCRdb year 2016). Library creation used PCR. For sequencing, an Illumina HiSeq 2500 was employed. Molecular barcoding was employed in the preparation of TCR libraries, with unique molecular identifiers being used to normalize TCRbeta repertoire quantification. Starting from the raw public reads, TCRdb applied fastp trimming at Q25, assembled clones with MiXCR and retained in-frame beta chains. One record per CDR3 amino acid sequence lists the most common genes and DNA. The sample table holds almost 250,000 distinct CDR3 sequences, of which under 30% were seen once. About 2.8% of the sample belongs to the ten largest clones. What this sample's treatment or condition label stands for: allogeneic hematopoietic cell transplantation with graft depleted of TCRalphabeta T cells and CD19 B cells.

Sequences were derived from PBMCs, sampled before TCRalphabeta/CD19-depleted stem cell transplant. The receptors stem from a girl aged 2 to 10 with Fanconi anemia, due to receive a stem cell transplant.

In this sample, this clonotype turned up many times. This rearrangement joins TRBV5-5 to TRBJ2-1; D gene ambiguous. The CDR3 contains 11 residues. The germline gives CDR1 SGHKS, CDR2 YYEKEE (reference sequence). Trimming cost V 3 bases and J 9 bases, with 7 bases left between them. The CDR3 bases are TGTGCCAGCAGCTCCGAGAGTGAGCAGTTCTTC. Amino acid sequence: CASSSESEQFF.

This chain links TRBV28 with TRBJ2-1, with D possibly TRBD1 on 6 matching bases. V lost 8 bases, J lost 13 bases, and 15 bases lay in between. This CDR3 region has 11 residues. Germline V gene sequence: CDR1 MDHEN, CDR2 SYDVKM. In DNA form, the CDR3 reads TGTGCCAGCGGAAATCAGGGGAACCAGTTCTTC. Amino acid sequence: CASGNQGNQFF.

This clonotype was seen repeatedly, ten times or more. The DNA for the CDR3 is TGCAGTGCTAGGGTGGACAGGGCCTACGAGCAGTACTTC. Its translation is CSARVDRAYEQYF. The V gene is TRBV20-1, the J gene TRBJ2-7, with 8 nucleotides matching TRBD1. CDR1 is DFQATT, CDR2 SNEGSKA, per germline (reference sequence). The CDR3 is made up of 13 amino acids. The V and J ends lost 3 bases and 2 bases, in that order; junction bases with no gene match: 3.

The table lists this clonotype with many counts. The chain carries TRBV18 and TRBJ2-1; TRBD1 matches 8 bases. The CDR3 extends over 15 amino acids. Germline loops: CDR1 KGHSH, CDR2 LQKENI. The ends lost 4 bases at V and 7 bases at J; junction bases unmatched: 9. The CDR3 sequence: CASSLAQGGLNEQFF. CDR3 sequence (DNA): TGTGCCAGCTCACTGGCACAGGGGGGATTGAATGAGCAGTTCTTC.

This clonotype was picked up a small number of times. This chain joins TRBV7-2 and TRBJ1-2, with D possibly being TRBD1 (5 bases). CDR1 SGHTA and CDR2 FQGNSA come from the germline V gene. The length of the CDR3 is 15 residues. V was trimmed by 2 bases and J by 6 bases, leaving 16 bases between them. The CDR3 DNA reads as TGTGCCAGCAGCTTAACCCAAGTGACGGGACATGGCTACACCTTC. Its protein product is CASSLTQVTGHGYTF.

This clonotype came up many times. The rearrangement joins TRBV12-3 or TRBV12-4 to TRBJ2-4, with 10 positions matching TRBD1. With 5 bases clipped from V and 7 bases from J, the junction kept 8 bases outside the gene matches. CDR3 length: 15 amino acids. Written as DNA, the CDR3 is TGTGCCAGCAGTGGGTCGGGACAGGGGATTAACATTCAGTACTTC. Encoded protein: CASSGSGQGINIQYF.

This clonotype was counted only a few times. The CDR3 spells CASSESGPRLDNEQFF. CDR3 in DNA: TGCGCCAGCAGTGAGTCGGGGCCGAGACTAGACAATGAGCAGTTCTTC. This chain links TRBV10-2 with TRBJ2-1, with D perhaps matching TRBD2 (6 bases). The CDR3 spans 16 residues. V was clipped by 0 bases and J by 5 bases, with 14 bases between them. The V gene's germline CDR1 is WSHSY and CDR2 SAAADI.

The sample holds many counts of this clonotype. The V call is TRBV6-1, the J call TRBJ2-2; D is possibly TRBD1 (6 bases). CDR3 length: 14 residues. Germline V gene sequence: CDR1 MNHNS, CDR2 SASEGT. Trimming stripped 5 bases from V and 1 base from J, with 8 bases between. The CDR3 sequence: CASSPGVNTGELFF. Here the CDR3 DNA reads TGTGCCAGCAGTCCAGGGGTGAACACCGGGGAGCTGTTTTTT.

This clonotype was detected many times. The rearrangement joins TRBV12-3 or TRBV12-4 to TRBJ2-1, with TRBD2 identical over 7 bases. The CDR3 contains 15 residues. J gave up 9 bases and V 3 bases, and 11 bases lay outside the gene matches. CDR3 residues: CASSLTGTKPFEQFF. The CDR3 DNA follows: TGTGCCAGCAGTTTGACGGGGACTAAACCGTTTGAGCAGTTCTTC.

This clonotype was detected a few times. The genes are TRBV4-2 and TRBJ2-7; 13 bases match TRBD2. Trimming cost V 0 bases and J 2 bases; bases outside gene matches: 7. The germline V gene encodes CDR1 LGHNA and CDR2 YNFKEQ. This CDR3 has 18 residues. The CDR3 sequence is CASSQDGLAGAATYEQYF. The CDR3 DNA sequence: TGTGCCAGCAGCCAAGACGGACTAGCGGGAGCGGCGACCTACGAGCAGTACTTC.

This clonotype was counted only a few times. The genes are TRBV29-1 and TRBJ2-1; the D is unclear. Germline assignment: CDR1 SQVTM and CDR2 ANQGSEA. This CDR3 contains 13 residues. Trimming removed 5 bases from V and 3 bases from J, with 11 bases in between. CDR3 residues: CSVFSQDYNEQFF. In DNA, the CDR3 is TGCAGCGTTTTCAGCCAAGACTACAATGAGCAGTTCTTC.

This clonotype was counted many times. V and J are TRBV11-1 and TRBJ2-2; D tentatively reads TRBD1 or TRBD2 (6 bases each). The CDR3 extends over 16 amino acids. V was clipped by 3 bases and J by 4 bases, with 15 bases between them. CDR1 and CDR2 from the germline V gene are SGHAT and FQDESV (reference sequence). The CDR3 loop reads CASSFTGGEGTGELFF. The CDR3 nucleotides read TGTGCCAGCAGCTTCACCGGGGGCGAGGGCACCGGGGAGCTGTTTTTT.

This clonotype was detected ten times or more. The V and J genes are TRBV12-3 or TRBV12-4 and TRBJ2-2, with D possibly TRBD1 on 6 matching bases. Between the trimmed V and J ends, which lost 6 bases and 0 bases, there was a span of 14 bases. The CDR3 contains 16 residues. The CDR3 nucleotides read TGTGCCAGCAGGGAACAGGGAAACGCGAACACCGGGGAGCTGTTTTTT. It is translated as CASREQGNANTGELFF.

This clonotype appeared a few times. The chain uses TRBV28 and TRBJ2-1; 7 nucleotides match TRBD1. The CDR3 loop spans 15 amino acids. Germline CDR1 reads MDHEN; CDR2 reads SYDVKM. V lost 2 bases, J lost 3 bases, and 4 bases stayed unmatched. CDR3 sequence (DNA): TGTGCCAGCAGTTTAGTAGGGGGCAACTACAATGAGCAGTTCTTC. Residues: CASSLVGGNYNEQFF.

The genes are TRBV7-3 and TRBJ2-1, with 9 bases that match TRBD1. From germline, CDR1 is SGHTA and CDR2 FQGTGA. The CDR3 loop spans 15 amino acids. V was pared by 1 base and J by 7 bases, with 5 bases of the junction left unmatched. The CDR3 protein is CASSLMGQGSNEQFF. The CDR3 nucleotides are TGTGCCAGCAGCTTAATGGGACAGGGCTCGAATGAGCAGTTCTTC.

This chain joins TRBV5-8 and TRBJ1-3; weak D call: TRBD1 (6 bases). V was pared by 0 bases and J by 0 bases, with 10 bases between. Germline V gene sequence: CDR1 SGHTS, CDR2 YDEGEE. This CDR3 is built from 16 residues. Here the CDR3 reads CASSLEGQHSGNTIYF. The CDR3 DNA sequence: TGTGCCAGCAGCTTGGAAGGACAGCACTCTGGAAACACCATATATTTT. Supplemented by reference TRBV5-8 and TRBJ1-3, the full variable domain reads EAGVTQSPTHLIKTRGQQATLRCSPISGHTSVYWYQQALGLGLQFLLWYDEGEERNRGNFPPRFSGRQFPNYSSELNVNALELEDSALYLCASSLEGQHSGNTIYFGEGSWLTVV.

This clonotype was counted many times. This sequence joins TRBV12-3 or TRBV12-4 and TRBJ2-1; TRBD2 matches 11 bases. Germline trimming cut 3 bases from V and 0 bases from J; bases unmatched to any gene: 4. CDR3 length: 17 residues. CDR3 bases: TGTGCCAGCAGTTTGACTAGCGGGGCGCTCTCCTACAATGAGCAGTTCTTC. It specifies CASSLTSGALSYNEQFF.